This TCR beta chain was obtained from a study of blood T cells in healthy people across ages. After removal of 5 bases from V and 4 bases from J, the junction contained 4 bases not matched to a gene. Germline lookup yields CDR1 SGHTA and CDR2 FQGNSA. This CDR3 has 14 amino acids. In this sample, this clonotype turned up many times. Primed by a sample-barcoded 5' primer and a J-beta primer mix, a second PCR proceeded for about 6 to 12 cycles. All cDNA molecules were each tagged by a template-switch adaptor with 12 random nucleotides. In TCRdb, the 5' RACE reads were re-called with MiXCR into one record per CDR3 protein. Of 540,000 or so distinct CDR3 sequences in the sample, 45% to 55% were seen once.

The sample taken for sequencing was blood. The TCR was taken from a man older than 75 in good health. The chain uses TRBV7-2 and TRBJ2-3; TRBD2 matches 9 bases. CDR3 sequence (DNA): TGTGCCAGCAGCCTAGGACTAGCGTCAGATACGCAGTATTTT. Translated: CASSLGLASDTQYF.